Listed below are T cell receptor beta chains from one sample, sequenced in a study of tumor T cells in aggressive B-cell lymphoma. TCRdb's table, derived via immunoSEQ multiplex PCR, lists solely in-frame clones and lacks some. The sample has a few thousand clones, about 94% seen once; the top ten hold 3% to 4.5%. The sample consisted of tumor tissue. These TCRs come from an adult with diffuse large B cell lymphoma. Each CDR3 is given with its conserved first and last residue. The D gene is left open where the match is weak. Size values are once, few and many counts, or a class for expanded clones, and some rows have none.

abundance: .
d_gene: TRBD1
j_gene: TRBJ1-4
v_gene: TRBV28
CDR3nt: TGTGCCAGCAGTCTCAGTGACAGGGGAGTGGGAAAACTGTTTTTT
CDR3aa: CASSLSDRGVGKLFF

abundance: .
d_gene: .
j_gene: TRBJ2-7
v_gene: TRBV6-5
CDR3nt: TGTGCCACCTTTACCCCAGGGAACTCCTACGAGCAGTACTTC
CDR3aa: CATFTPGNSYEQYF

abundance: .
d_gene: .
j_gene: TRBJ1-1
v_gene: TRBV28
CDR3nt: TGTGCCAGCAGTTTCGCAGGGAACACTGAAGCTTTCTTT
CDR3aa: CASSFAGNTEAFF

abundance: .
d_gene: TRBD1
j_gene: TRBJ1-2
v_gene: TRBV9
CDR3nt: TGTGCCAGCAGCGTAGGGGACAGGGGCTACACCTTC
CDR3aa: CASSVGDRGYTF

abundance: .
d_gene: .
j_gene: TRBJ2-1
v_gene: TRBV28
CDR3nt: TGTGCCAGCAGTTTCGTTCCCTGGACGGGAAGGACTGACAATGAGCAGTTCTTC
CDR3aa: CASSFVPWTGRTDNEQFF

abundance: .
d_gene: .
j_gene: TRBJ2-7
v_gene: TRBV7-3
CDR3nt: TGTGCCAGCAGCCTGGAACAGGTAAACGAGCAGTACTTC
CDR3aa: CASSLEQVNEQYF

abundance: .
d_gene: .
j_gene: TRBJ2-5
v_gene: TRBV6-5
CDR3nt: TGTGCCAGCAGTTACGTGGACACCCAAGAGACCCAGTACTTC
CDR3aa: CASSYVDTQETQYF

abundance: .
d_gene: TRBD1
j_gene: TRBJ1-4
v_gene: TRBV9
CDR3nt: TGTGCCAGCAGCGGAACAGGGGCCGGGGTGCTAGAAAAACTGTTTTTT
CDR3aa: CASSGTGAGVLEKLFF

abundance: .
d_gene: .
j_gene: TRBJ2-6
v_gene: TRBV6-6
CDR3nt: TGTGCCAGCAGTTACCTTCTAGTCTCTGGGGCCAACGTCCTGACTTTC
CDR3aa: CASSYLLVSGANVLTF

abundance: once
d_gene: .
j_gene: TRBJ2-2
v_gene: TRBV14
CDR3nt: TGTGCCAGCAGCCTTGCGCACACCGGGGAGCTGTTTTTT
CDR3aa: CASSLAHTGELFF

abundance: .
d_gene: .
j_gene: TRBJ2-1
v_gene: TRBV28
CDR3nt: TGTGCCAGCAGTTTTAGTTACAATGAGCAGTTCTTC
CDR3aa: CASSFSYNEQFF

abundance: .
d_gene: TRBD2
j_gene: TRBJ2-1
v_gene: TRBV7-3
CDR3nt: TGTGCCAGCAGCCCACTAGCGGGGGGGGCTGATGAGCAGTTCTTC
CDR3aa: CASSPLAGGADEQFF

abundance: .
d_gene: .
j_gene: TRBJ2-3
v_gene: TRBV9
CDR3nt: TGTGCCAGCAGCACCTCTGGGGCGGCATTAGATACGCAGTATTTT
CDR3aa: CASSTSGAALDTQYF

abundance: once
d_gene: .
j_gene: TRBJ2-5
v_gene: TRBV19
CDR3nt: TGTGCCAGTAGTCCCCAACAGTACCAAGAGACCCAGTACTTC
CDR3aa: CASSPQQYQETQYF

abundance: few
d_gene: .
j_gene: TRBJ2-3
v_gene: TRBV15
CDR3nt: TGTGCCACTGGGGTAGCGGATACGCAGTATTTT
CDR3aa: CATGVADTQYF

abundance: .
d_gene: TRBD1
j_gene: TRBJ2-5
v_gene: TRBV9
CDR3nt: TGTGCCAGCAGCGTCCCAGGGGGCTCGGGGGAGACCCAGTACTTC
CDR3aa: CASSVPGGSGETQYF

abundance: .
d_gene: .
j_gene: TRBJ2-1
v_gene: TRBV4-3
CDR3nt: TGCGCCAGCAGCCAAGTGGGCAGGGGAAAATACAATGAGCAGTTCTTC
CDR3aa: CASSQVGRGKYNEQFF

abundance: .
d_gene: .
j_gene: TRBJ2-7
v_gene: TRBV28
CDR3nt: TGTGCCAGCAGGAATTTATACGAGCAGTACTTC
CDR3aa: CASRNLYEQYF

abundance: .
d_gene: .
j_gene: TRBJ2-6
v_gene: TRBV14
CDR3nt: TGTGCCAGCAGCCAAGATTTAAGGATTATGACTAGCTCTGGGGCCAACGTCCTGACTTTC
CDR3aa: CASSQDLRIMTSSGANVLTF

abundance: .
d_gene: TRBD2
j_gene: TRBJ2-7
v_gene: TRBV5-6
CDR3nt: TGTGCCAGCAGCTTGGTCGGGGGGACTTTTACCTACGAGCAGTACTTC
CDR3aa: CASSLVGGTFTYEQYF

abundance: .
d_gene: TRBD2
j_gene: TRBJ2-3
v_gene: TRBV11-2
CDR3nt: TGTGCCAGCAGCAAGGGACTAGCGGGGGGAGATACGCAGTATTTT
CDR3aa: CASSKGLAGGDTQYF

abundance: .
d_gene: TRBD1
j_gene: TRBJ1-3
v_gene: TRBV9
CDR3nt: TGTGCCAGCAGCGTAGGAACAGGGGCGTTGAACACCATATATTTT
CDR3aa: CASSVGTGALNTIYF

abundance: .
d_gene: TRBD2
j_gene: TRBJ2-5
v_gene: TRBV7-2
CDR3nt: TGTGCCAGCAGCCGCACTAGCGGGGGGCTGGAAGGGACCCAGTACTTC
CDR3aa: CASSRTSGGLEGTQYF

abundance: .
d_gene: .
j_gene: TRBJ1-5
v_gene: TRBV30
CDR3nt: TGTGCCTGGAAAACGGGCAATCAGCCCCAGCATTTT
CDR3aa: CAWKTGNQPQHF

abundance: once
d_gene: TRBD2
j_gene: TRBJ2-7
v_gene: TRBV4-3
CDR3nt: TGCGCCAGCAGCCAAGAAGGCGGGGGGGTCCGCTCCTACGAGCAGTACTTC
CDR3aa: CASSQEGGGVRSYEQYF

abundance: .
d_gene: .
j_gene: TRBJ1-2
v_gene: TRBV28
CDR3nt: TGTGCCAGCAGTTTGGCAGGGTTCCGGAAACCCTATGGCTACACCTTC
CDR3aa: CASSLAGFRKPYGYTF

abundance: .
d_gene: .
j_gene: TRBJ1-1
v_gene: TRBV28
CDR3nt: TGTGCCAGCAGTTTGACCGTGAGGGCTTTCTTT
CDR3aa: CASSLTVRAFF

abundance: few
d_gene: .
j_gene: TRBJ2-5
v_gene: TRBV13
CDR3nt: TGTGCCAGCAGCTTAGGGTCGTCCCCTTTCCAAGAGACCCAGTACTTC
CDR3aa: CASSLGSSPFQETQYF

abundance: .
d_gene: .
j_gene: TRBJ1-2
v_gene: TRBV20-1
CDR3nt: TGCAGTGCTAGCGGAGCCTATGGTTACACCTTC
CDR3aa: CSASGAYGYTF

abundance: once
d_gene: .
j_gene: TRBJ2-7
v_gene: TRBV2
CDR3nt: TGTGCCAGCAGCGGCAGTTGGGGGCTCCCCACCGGCGAGCAGTACTTC
CDR3aa: CASSGSWGLPTGEQYF

abundance: .
d_gene: .
j_gene: TRBJ2-5
v_gene: TRBV4-2
CDR3nt: TGTGCCAGCAGCCAAGATGGTAGCTTTCCGGAGACCCAGTACTTC
CDR3aa: CASSQDGSFPETQYF

abundance: .
d_gene: TRBD1
j_gene: TRBJ1-5
v_gene: TRBV10-3
CDR3nt: TGTGCCGCCGCTACGGGACAGGAGAATCAGCCCCAGCATTTT
CDR3aa: CAAATGQENQPQHF

abundance: .
d_gene: .
j_gene: TRBJ2-3
v_gene: TRBV5-4
CDR3nt: TGTGCCAGCAGCGAGACTAGCACAGATACGCAGTATTTT
CDR3aa: CASSETSTDTQYF

abundance: .
d_gene: .
j_gene: TRBJ2-7
v_gene: TRBV7-9
CDR3nt: TGTGCCAGCAGCCCGACAGGTTTTGAGCAGTACTTC
CDR3aa: CASSPTGFEQYF

abundance: .
d_gene: .
j_gene: TRBJ2-3
v_gene: TRBV7-2
CDR3nt: TGTGCCAGCAGCCTAGAATCGGTCTTCACAGATACGCAGTATTTT
CDR3aa: CASSLESVFTDTQYF

abundance: .
d_gene: .
j_gene: TRBJ2-1
v_gene: TRBV5-1
CDR3nt: TGCGCCAGCAGCTTGGAACGGCTAACGGGACTCCGGGAGCAGTTCTTC
CDR3aa: CASSLERLTGLREQFF

abundance: .
d_gene: TRBD2
j_gene: TRBJ2-7
v_gene: TRBV7-3
CDR3nt: TGTGCCAGCAGCTTGACTAGCGGGAGCGACGAGCAGTACTTC
CDR3aa: CASSLTSGSDEQYF

abundance: once
d_gene: .
j_gene: TRBJ2-5
v_gene: TRBV7-3
CDR3nt: TGTGCCAGCAGCTTAAGCAGCCAAGAGACCCAGTACTTC
CDR3aa: CASSLSSQETQYF

abundance: once
d_gene: .
j_gene: TRBJ1-4
v_gene: TRBV5-4
CDR3nt: TGTGCCAGCAGTCCTGGGGGGGTCAAAGAAAAACTGTTTTTT
CDR3aa: CASSPGGVKEKLFF

abundance: once
d_gene: .
j_gene: TRBJ2-4
v_gene: TRBV27
CDR3nt: TGTGCCAGCAGTTCCCGACAGGCTTTAGCCAAAAACATTCAGTACTTC
CDR3aa: CASSSRQALAKNIQYF

abundance: .
d_gene: .
j_gene: TRBJ2-3
v_gene: TRBV10-1
CDR3nt: TGCGCCAGCAGTGACGGTGACACAGATACGCAGTATTTT
CDR3aa: CASSDGDTDTQYF

abundance: .
d_gene: .
j_gene: TRBJ2-2
v_gene: TRBV30
CDR3nt: TGTGCCTGGAGTGTACGAGGGCAGTCCCTCGCGAACACCGGGGAGCTGTTTTTT
CDR3aa: CAWSVRGQSLANTGELFF

abundance: .
d_gene: .
j_gene: TRBJ2-5
v_gene: TRBV7-6
CDR3nt: TGTGCCAGCAGCTTGGGGCTCCAAGAGACCCAGTACTTC
CDR3aa: CASSLGLQETQYF

abundance: .
d_gene: .
j_gene: TRBJ1-3
v_gene: TRBV7-8
CDR3nt: TGTGCCAGCAGCCGACGGGGTTCTGGAAACACCATATATTTT
CDR3aa: CASSRRGSGNTIYF

abundance: once
d_gene: .
j_gene: TRBJ2-3
v_gene: TRBV4-3
CDR3nt: TGCGCCAGCAGCCAAGATACTCCCTCCACAGATACGCAGTATTTT
CDR3aa: CASSQDTPSTDTQYF

abundance: .
d_gene: .
j_gene: TRBJ2-1
v_gene: TRBV28
CDR3nt: TGTGCCAGCGGATCCGGGGGAGCAGGTGAGCAGTTCTTC
CDR3aa: CASGSGGAGEQFF

abundance: .
d_gene: TRBD1
j_gene: TRBJ2-1
v_gene: TRBV27
CDR3nt: TGTGCCAGCAGTCCTGGGACAGGGGGCAATGAGCAGTTCTTC
CDR3aa: CASSPGTGGNEQFF

abundance: .
d_gene: .
j_gene: TRBJ2-6
v_gene: TRBV9
CDR3nt: TGTGCCAGCAGCGTTTTTAGTGTGGGGGCCAACGTCCTGACTTTC
CDR3aa: CASSVFSVGANVLTF

abundance: .
d_gene: TRBD2
j_gene: TRBJ2-7
v_gene: TRBV19
CDR3nt: TGTGCCAGTAGTCGTATTAGCGGGAGCAACGAGCAGTACTTC
CDR3aa: CASSRISGSNEQYF

abundance: .
d_gene: .
j_gene: TRBJ1-2
v_gene: TRBV11-1
CDR3nt: TGTGCCAGCAGCCCCCCGGGAACCTATGGCTACACCTTC
CDR3aa: CASSPPGTYGYTF

abundance: .
d_gene: .
j_gene: TRBJ1-2
v_gene: TRBV28
CDR3nt: TGTGCCACCCATACCTCCTCGACATCCCCTAACTATGGCTACACCTTC
CDR3aa: CATHTSSTSPNYGYTF

abundance: .
d_gene: TRBD2
j_gene: TRBJ2-3
v_gene: TRBV5-4
CDR3nt: TGTGCCAGCAGCTTTAGCCTAGCGGGAGCAGATACGCAGTATTTT
CDR3aa: CASSFSLAGADTQYF

abundance: .
d_gene: .
j_gene: TRBJ2-3
v_gene: TRBV5-1
CDR3nt: TGCGCCAGCAGCTCCCGTGGGGGCGGCGTCACAGATACGCAGTATTTT
CDR3aa: CASSSRGGGVTDTQYF

abundance: .
d_gene: .
j_gene: TRBJ2-7
v_gene: TRBV6-5
CDR3nt: TGTGCCAGCAGTTACCTAGCGCGCTCCTCCTACGAGCAGTACTTC
CDR3aa: CASSYLARSSYEQYF

abundance: .
d_gene: TRBD2
j_gene: TRBJ2-5
v_gene: TRBV5-1
CDR3nt: TGCGCCAGCAGCTCACCTAGCGGGAGGGCGCGGGAGACCCAGTACTTC
CDR3aa: CASSSPSGRARETQYF

abundance: .
d_gene: TRBD1
j_gene: TRBJ2-1
v_gene: TRBV4-3
CDR3nt: TGCGCCAGCAGCCATGTAGACAGGGACCATGAGCAGTTCTTC
CDR3aa: CASSHVDRDHEQFF

abundance: .
d_gene: TRBD2
j_gene: TRBJ2-7
v_gene: TRBV9
CDR3nt: TGTGCCAGCAGCGTATCGTCGGGGGGGGCCTCCTACGAGCAGTACTTC
CDR3aa: CASSVSSGGASYEQYF

abundance: .
d_gene: TRBD1
j_gene: TRBJ2-7
v_gene: TRBV5-6
CDR3nt: TGTGCCAGCAGCTGGGACAGGGGTCGGGACGAGCAGTACTTC
CDR3aa: CASSWDRGRDEQYF

abundance: .
d_gene: .
j_gene: TRBJ1-1
v_gene: TRBV10-3
CDR3nt: TGTGCCATCTCGGAGAAGGATATTGATGAAGCTTTCTTT
CDR3aa: CAISEKDIDEAFF

abundance: once
d_gene: TRBD1
j_gene: TRBJ1-1
v_gene: TRBV9
CDR3nt: TGTGCCAGCAGCGTATTTGGGACAGGGGACACTGAAGCTTTCTTT
CDR3aa: CASSVFGTGDTEAFF